These 25 T cell receptor beta chains came from one sample sequenced in a study of blood T cell repertoires in COVID-19. TCRdb's copy holds only in-frame clones and misses some; the assay was immunoSEQ multiplex PCR. Among roughly 170,000 clones listed, around 74% were seen once. The sequencing input was peripheral blood. The source of these receptors is a woman aged 80 or over with acute or convalescent COVID-19.

The rearrangement joins TRBV10-3 to TRBJ2-3; 11 bases match TRBD2. V was clipped by 5 bases and J by 0 bases; unmatched bases: 1. The CDR3 contains 15 residues. Germline V gene lookup returns CDR1 ENHRY and CDR2 SYGVKD. The CDR3 spells CAISWTSGSTDTQYF. As DNA, the CDR3 is TGTGCCATCAGTTGGACTAGCGGGAGCACAGATACGCAGTATTTT.

This chain connects TRBV11-2 to TRBJ2-7; 10 bases are a match to TRBD1. The CDR3 runs 16 residues. The V segment lost 1 base and the J segment 4 bases; nucleotides outside the gene matches: 7. The germline V gene encodes CDR1 SGHAT and CDR2 FQNNGV. The CDR3 nucleotides are TGTGCCAGCAGCTTAGTTCAATCGGGACAGGGGTACGAGCAGTACTTC. This sequence encodes CASSLVQSGQGYEQYF.

The V gene is TRBV28, the J gene TRBJ2-3; TRBD1 might be the D (5 bases). Germline V gene sequence: CDR1 MDHEN, CDR2 SYDVKM. The CDR3 is 13 amino acids. Deletions cut 6 bases from V and 2 bases from J, with 9 bases between. This chain's CDR3 is CASRRTNTDTQYF. In DNA form, the CDR3 reads TGTGCCAGCAGGCGGACAAACACAGATACGCAGTATTTT.

The chain combines TRBV5-1 with TRBJ2-7; 14 bases align to TRBD2. Germline CDR1 is SGHRS and CDR2 is YFSETQ. This CDR3 has 14 amino acids. With V trimmed by 7 bases and J by 8 bases, 8 bases remained unmatched. CDR3 loop: CASGRGLAGEKQYF. In DNA, the CDR3 is TGCGCCAGCGGGCGGGGACTAGCGGGAGAGAAGCAGTACTTC.

This clone occurred once. V usage is TRBV18 and J usage is TRBJ1-4, with D unresolved. The ends were cut back, 3 bases at V and 8 bases at J, with 16 bases in the middle. Germline values: CDR1 KGHSH, CDR2 LQKENI. The CDR3 is 15 residues long. CDR3 DNA: TGTGCCAGCTCACCCGTGGACTCCTCTTTAGAAAAACTGTTTTTT. Translation gives CASSPVDSSLEKLFF. The variable domain in full, with the rest retrieved from reference TRBV18 and TRBJ1-4, is NAGVMQNPRHLVRRRGQEARLRCSPMKGHSHVYWYRQLPEEGLKFMVYLQKENIIDESGMPKERFSAEFPKEGPSILRIQQVVRGDSAAYFCASSPVDSSLEKLFFGSGTQLSVL.

The chain links TRBV30 to TRBJ2-2, with 10 positions matching TRBD2. The junction had 4 bases not matched to a gene; V was cut back by 0 bases and J by 3 bases. The germline V gene has CDR1 GTSNPN and CDR2 SVGIG (reference sequence). The CDR3 has 16 amino acids. CDR3 region: CAWSVGAGGYTGELFF. CDR3 in DNA: TGTGCCTGGAGTGTTGGAGCGGGAGGGTACACCGGGGAGCTGTTTTTT.

This clone occurred once. This chain joins TRBV28 and TRBJ2-7, with D hard to call. V shed 5 bases and J shed 6 bases, with 8 bases lying between them. This CDR3 spans 11 amino acids. Per germline, CDR1 MDHEN and CDR2 SYDVKM. The CDR3 DNA follows: TGTGCCAGCAGTGGTAGTTCCGAGCAGTACTTC. Translation gives CASSGSSEQYF.

The V and J genes are TRBV21-1 and TRBJ2-7; the table assigns TRBD2, which was not confirmed against the DNA. TRBV21-1 is a pseudogene locus. This CDR3 comprises 12 residues. CDR3 sequence: CASSTRGSEQYF. Written as DNA, the CDR3 is TGTGCCAGCAGCACCCGGGGATCCGAGCAGTACTTC.

The rearrangement joins TRBV24-1 to TRBJ2-5; 7 bases are shared with TRBD2. The CDR3 totals 16 residues. With 2 bases clipped from V and 3 bases from J, the junction kept 8 bases outside the gene matches. Germline lookup yields CDR1 KGHDR and CDR2 SFDVKD. The CDR3 region is CATSDSNGLGKETQYF. The CDR3 coding sequence is TGTGCCACCAGTGATTCTAATGGACTAGGAAAAGAGACCCAGTACTTC.

The CDR3 protein is CASGPGDNQPQHF. DNA of the CDR3: TGTGCCAGCGGACCAGGGGACAATCAGCCCCAGCATTTT. V gene TRBV28 combines with J gene TRBJ1-5; possible D gene TRBD1, 6 bases. This CDR3 is 13 amino acids long. V lost 8 bases and J lost 3, with 11 bases in between. Per the germline V gene, CDR1 is MDHEN and CDR2 is SYDVKM.

The V gene is TRBV30, the J gene TRBJ1-5; D possibly corresponds to TRBD1 (6 bases). The CDR3 contains 14 residues. Germline V gene sequence: CDR1 GTSNPN, CDR2 SVGIG (reference sequence). Trimming took 1 base from V and 4 from J, leaving 11 bases between them. In DNA, the CDR3 is TGTGCCTGGAGTGAATTGCAGGGGAATCAGCCCCAGCATTTT. It specifies CAWSELQGNQPQHF.

The table lists this clone with a few counts. This sequence joins TRBV5-4 and TRBJ2-7, with D tentatively TRBD2 (6 bases). This CDR3 is built from 16 residues. The V gene's germline CDR1 is SGHNT and CDR2 YYREEE (reference sequence). Trimming left V 0 bases short and J 2 bases short, with 15 bases between. The CDR3 DNA is TGTGCCAGCAGCTTGGGTGGCGCGGGACCGACCTACGAGCAGTACTTC. It is translated as CASSLGGAGPTYEQYF. The full variable domain, completed using reference TRBV5-4 and TRBJ2-7, is ETGVTQSPTHLIKTRGQQVTLRCSSQSGHNTVSWYQQALGQGPQFIFQYYREEENGRGNFPPRFSGLQFPNYSSELNVNALELDDSALYLCASSLGGAGPTYEQYFGPGTRLTVT.

J is TRBJ2-2 and V is TRBV10-3; 8 positions agree with TRBD1. Germline V gives CDR1 ENHRY, CDR2 SYGVKD. This CDR3 has 16 amino acids. V lost 2 bases to trimming and J lost 4 bases; unmatched junction nucleotides: 6. The DNA of the CDR3 is TGTGCCATCAGTGAGGCCGGGACAGGAGGCACCGGGGAGCTGTTTTTT. Translating it yields CAISEAGTGGTGELFF.

The chain combines TRBV9 with TRBJ2-5; 9 bases match TRBD2. The ends lost 0 bases at V and 2 bases at J; junction bases unmatched: 2. The CDR3 runs to 15 residues. Germline V gives CDR1 SGDLS, CDR2 YYNGEE. The chain's CDR3 is CASSVASGAQETQYF. The CDR3 DNA follows: TGTGCCAGCAGCGTAGCTAGCGGGGCTCAAGAGACCCAGTACTTC. Full variable domain (rest looked up from reference TRBV9 and TRBJ2-5): DSGVTQTPKHLITATGQRVTLRCSPRSGDLSVYWYQQSLDQGLQFLIQYYNGEERAKGNILERFSAQQFPDLHSELNLSSLELGDSALYFCASSVASGAQETQYFGPGTRLLVL.

The V gene is TRBV6-5, the J gene TRBJ1-1; TRBD1 agrees at 7 bases. Trimming at V came to 7 bases and at J to 4 bases, leaving 6 bases not matched to a gene. CDR3 size: 13 residues. Germline V gene data show CDR1 as MNHEY and CDR2 as SVGAGI. The CDR3 DNA is TGTGCCAGCAAAGAAGACAGGGCCACTGAAGCTTTCTTT. Residues: CASKEDRATEAFF.

The rearrangement links TRBV11-3 to TRBJ2-5; 10 nucleotides agree with TRBD1. Germline V gene sequence: CDR1 SGHNT, CDR2 YENEEA. Trimming removed 5 bases from V and 5 bases from J; junction bases left unmatched: 8. The CDR3 sequence is 15 residues long. The CDR3, as DNA: TGTGCCAGCAGCCCCGGGACAGGGGATGCGGAGACCCAGTACTTC. It codes for CASSPGTGDAETQYF.

This chain links TRBV18 with TRBJ1-1; TRBD1 might be the D (5 bases). V gave up 1 base and J gave up 3 bases, with 12 bases separating them. This CDR3 region has 15 residues. Germline V lookup: CDR1 KGHSH, CDR2 LQKENI. The CDR3 DNA reads as TGTGCCAGCTCACCACAACCAGGGCGGCACACTGAAGCTTTCTTT. Protein sequence: CASSPQPGRHTEAFF.

This chain joins TRBV29-1 and TRBJ2-3; TRBD2 is a possible D gene (5 bases). The CDR3 is made up of 13 amino acids. Germline V gene lookup returns CDR1 SQVTM and CDR2 ANQGSEA. Between the trimmed V and J ends, which lost 7 bases and 2 bases, there was a span of 13 bases. The CDR3 is CSAGDILTDTQYF. The CDR3 nucleotides are TGCAGCGCCGGGGATATACTCACAGATACGCAGTATTTT.

The V and J genes are TRBV7-8 and TRBJ1-1; D uncertain. The CDR3 runs 15 residues. Germline V lookup: CDR1 SGHVS, CDR2 FQNEAQ. Trimming cost V 6 bases and J 4 bases, with 18 bases left between them. The CDR3 bases are TGTGCCAGCAGTCACCGGTCACGGGTGGGCACTGAAGCTTTCTTT. Its protein product is CASSHRSRVGTEAFF.

CDR3 sequence (DNA): TGTGCCTGGAGTGTAAAGCGTGGCTCACCCCTCCACTTT. Amino acid sequence: CAWSVKRGSPLHF. This chain uses TRBV30 with TRBJ1-6, with D uncertain. Trimming took 0 bases from V and 10 from J, leaving 10 bases between them. CDR1 and CDR2 (germline): GTSNPN, SVGIG (reference sequence). The CDR3 runs to 13 residues.

The rearrangement joins TRBV7-9 to TRBJ2-1, with D tentatively TRBD2 (6 bases). The CDR3 runs 15 residues. Germline V CDR1 and CDR2: SEHNR, FQNEAQ (reference sequence). V gave up 5 bases and J gave up 4 bases, with 15 bases separating them. This CDR3 is CASSPPGLLYNEQFF. DNA of the CDR3: TGTGCCAGCAGCCCTCCGGGACTCCTATACAATGAGCAGTTCTTC.

V and J are TRBV18 and TRBJ2-3; 13 nucleotides match TRBD2. The CDR3 runs to 18 residues. The V gene's germline CDR1 is KGHSH and CDR2 LQKENI. Unmatched junction bases numbered 11, after V lost 6 bases and J lost 2 bases. The CDR3 nucleotides read TGTGCCAGCTCTTCGGGGACTAGCGGGACCACGAACACAGATACGCAGTATTTT. Residues: CASSSGTSGTTNTDTQYF.

V gene TRBV5-6 combines with J gene TRBJ2-7, with 8 bases fitting TRBD1. Germline loops: CDR1 SGHDT, CDR2 YYEEEE. CDR3 length equals 16 residues. V lost 0 bases, J lost 1 base, and 6 bases stayed unmatched. The CDR3: CASSLADRDSSYEQYF. Here the CDR3 DNA reads TGTGCCAGCAGCTTGGCGGACAGGGATTCGTCCTACGAGCAGTACTTC.

The chain employs TRBV27 and TRBJ1-5, with D possibly being TRBD1 (5 bases). CDR1 and CDR2 (germline): MNHEY, SMNVEV (reference sequence). The CDR3 is 18 amino acids. V was cut by 0 bases and J by 1 base, with 16 bases left in between. The CDR3 sequence is CASSLSMGEGGSNQPQHF. In DNA form, the CDR3 reads TGTGCCAGCAGTTTATCCATGGGGGAAGGAGGGAGCAATCAGCCCCAGCATTTT.

The rearrangement links TRBV12-5 to TRBJ2-1, with D unresolved. The CDR3 covers 11 residues. V lost 5 bases and J 8 bases, leaving 7 bases between the germline ends. CDR1 and CDR2 (germline): LGHNT, FRNRAP. CDR3 region: CASGVDYEQFF. CDR3 nucleotides: TGTGCTAGTGGTGTAGATTATGAGCAGTTCTTC.